These 17 T cell receptor beta chains originate from one sample sequenced in a study of blood T cell repertoires in COVID-19. Sequencing was performed with immunoSEQ multiplex PCR; in TCRdb, only in-frame clones are kept and a portion is missing. The table records over 300,000 clones, 65% to 90% of them present only once. The sample comprised peripheral blood. These receptors all stem from a human donor in a cohort sampled during active COVID-19.

This chain uses TRBV2 with TRBJ2-3; 7 bases align to TRBD2. V trimming: 4 bases; J trimming: 2 bases; junction bases outside the gene matches: 9. From germline, CDR1 is SNHLY and CDR2 FYNNEI. The CDR3 extends over 16 amino acids. The CDR3 sequence is CASSGFSGRLTDTQYF. The CDR3 DNA reads as TGTGCCAGCAGTGGATTTAGCGGGCGACTCACAGATACGCAGTATTTT.

V is TRBV6-2 or TRBV6-3 and J is TRBJ1-1, with TRBD1 matching over 7 bases. V gave up 6 bases and J gave up 7 bases; unmatched junction bases: 8. CDR3 length equals 13 residues. From germline, CDR1 is MNHEY and CDR2 SVGEGT. The CDR3 reads CASSPGGTGEAFF. As DNA, the CDR3 is TGTGCCAGCAGCCCAGGGGGAACGGGTGAAGCTTTCTTT.

V usage is TRBV6-5 and J usage is TRBJ2-2, with D unclear. The CDR3 has 15 amino acids. V was pared by 7 bases and J by 2 bases, with 14 bases between. Germline assignment: CDR1 MNHEY and CDR2 SVGAGI. The CDR3: CASISLGVNTGELFF. The CDR3 DNA sequence: TGTGCCAGCATCTCTCTGGGCGTAAACACCGGGGAGCTGTTTTTT.

V usage is TRBV4-2 and J usage is TRBJ2-1, with D possibly TRBD1 on 5 matching bases. The CDR3 totals 16 residues. Looked up from germline, CDR1 is LGHNA and CDR2 is YNFKEQ. Trimming took 4 bases from V and 0 from J, leaving 13 bases between them. DNA for the CDR3: TGTGCCAGCAGCCCCTGGGGCGCCAGCTCCTACAATGAGCAGTTCTTC. Translated, it gives CASSPWGASSYNEQFF.

The chain is built from TRBV7-9 and TRBJ1-3; TRBD1 aligns across 9 bases. Germline assignment: CDR1 SEHNR and CDR2 FQNEAQ (reference sequence). Trimming at V came to 5 bases and at J to 4 bases, leaving 15 bases not matched to a gene. The CDR3 is 18 residues long. The CDR3 spells CASSPDPGQGFRGNTIYF. The CDR3 DNA reads TGTGCCAGCAGCCCGGACCCGGGACAGGGTTTTCGGGGAAACACCATATATTTT.

With respect to this clone: This same CDR3 is encoded by further DNA sequences in the sample. The chain employs TRBV24-1 and TRBJ1-5; D unclear. Trimming shortened V by 3 bases and J by 1 base, and 6 bases separated the two germline ends. The CDR3 sequence is 14 residues long. Per germline, CDR1 KGHDR and CDR2 SFDVKD. CDR3 in amino acids: CATSDLSSNQPQHF. For the CDR3, the DNA is TGTGCCACCAGTGATCTTTCCAGCAATCAGCCCCAGCATTTT.

CDR3 region: CASRMTGYGDQPQHF. The CDR3 DNA follows: TGTGCCAGTAGAATGACAGGGTATGGAGATCAGCCCCAGCATTTT. The rearrangement uses TRBV19 and TRBJ1-5, with 7 bases that match TRBD1. The CDR3 extends over 15 amino acids. CDR1 LNHDA and CDR2 SQIVND come from the germline V gene (reference sequence). Trimming cost V 6 bases and J 5 bases; bases outside gene matches: 10.

This chain uses TRBV21-1 with TRBJ2-7; the table names TRBD1, a call not compared with the DNA. TRBV21-1 is classified as a pseudogene. The CDR3 extends over 15 amino acids. CDR3 nucleotide sequence: TGTGCCAGCAGCGACACCGAACCGGTCGGCTACGAGCAGTACTTC. This gives the protein CASSDTEPVGYEQYF.

The chain recombines TRBV6-6 with TRBJ1-2; D remains unclear. The CDR3 sequence is 14 residues long. The V end was cut by 2 bases, the J end by 6 bases, with 13 bases between. The germline gives CDR1 MNHNY, CDR2 SVGAGI (reference sequence). In DNA form, the CDR3 reads TGTGCCAGCAGTTACGCGCCGAGGGTTAATGGCTACACCTTC. This codes for CASSYAPRVNGYTF.

V usage is TRBV5-8 and J usage is TRBJ1-1; maybe TRBD1 (6 bases). V was shortened by 4 bases and J by 5 bases, with 12 bases between the two germline ends. This CDR3 has 13 amino acids. The germline gives CDR1 SGHTS, CDR2 YDEGEE. CDR3: CASSRTGRTEAFF. DNA for the CDR3: TGTGCCAGCAGCCGAACAGGGAGAACTGAAGCTTTCTTT.

J is TRBJ1-1 and V is TRBV15; no reliable D call. Trimming took 0 bases from V and 7 from J, leaving 12 bases between them. The germline V gene encodes CDR1 LNHNV and CDR2 YYDKDF (reference sequence). There are 14 residues in the CDR3. The CDR3 bases are TGTGCCACCAGCAGAGAAAAGCGGGGAATTGAAGCTTTCTTT. Its translation: CATSREKRGIEAFF.

This clone was recorded only once. V usage is TRBV5-1 and J usage is TRBJ2-1, with 9 bases aligning to TRBD2. This CDR3 spans 15 amino acids. Germline V gene sequence: CDR1 SGHRS, CDR2 YFSETQ. V dropped 1 base and J dropped 7; count of bases not matched to a gene: 6. The CDR3 sequence is CASSLLGLALNEQFF. In DNA, the CDR3 is TGCGCCAGCAGCTTGTTGGGACTAGCTTTAAATGAGCAGTTCTTC.

The chain combines TRBV5-1 with TRBJ2-7; tentative D call: TRBD1 (6 bases). The V gene's germline CDR1 is SGHRS and CDR2 YFSETQ. The CDR3 runs to 14 residues. Deletions cut 3 bases from V and 2 bases from J, with 12 bases between. The CDR3 DNA reads TGCGCCAGCAGCTCCAAGACAGGTCCCTACGAGCAGTACTTC. This encodes CASSSKTGPYEQYF.

V gene TRBV3-1 (or the pseudogene TRBV3-2) combines with J gene TRBJ2-7; TRBD1 matches at 9 bases. J lost 6 bases, V lost 3 bases, and 3 bases had no gene match. Per the germline V gene, CDR1 is LGHDT and CDR2 is YNNKEL (reference sequence). This CDR3 spans 13 amino acids. The CDR3 coding sequence is TGTGCCAGCAGCCATCACAGGGGGCGCGAGCAGTACTTC. Its protein is CASSHHRGREQYF.

In nucleotides, the CDR3 is TGTGCCAGCGCTGGGGGGTTATTGAACACTGAAGCTTTCTTT. Translated, it gives CASAGGLLNTEAFF. The chain is built from TRBV28 and TRBJ1-1; possibly TRBD1 for D (5 bases). The CDR3 is 14 residues long. V was pared by 8 bases and J by 0 bases, with 13 bases between. Per the germline V gene, CDR1 is MDHEN and CDR2 is SYDVKM.

This chain uses TRBV27 with TRBJ2-7; 11 bases align to TRBD1. V was pared by 5 bases and J by 3 bases, with 3 bases of the junction left unmatched. Germline CDR1 MNHEY, CDR2 SMNVEV (reference sequence). The CDR3 has 14 amino acids. CDR3 loop: CASSGTGGYYEQYF. The CDR3 nucleotides read TGTGCCAGCAGTGGGACAGGGGGGTACTACGAGCAGTACTTC.

The chain recombines TRBV6-5 with TRBJ1-2; D remains unclear. V gave up 5 bases and J gave up 4 bases, with 14 bases separating them. Looked up from germline, CDR1 is MNHEY and CDR2 is SVGAGI. There are 14 residues in the CDR3. The CDR3 reads CASSRLAGIYGYTF. CDR3 DNA: TGTGCCAGCAGTCGCCTCGCGGGAATCTATGGCTACACCTTC.